The next 32 T cell receptor beta chains were all read from a single sample in a study of blood T cell repertoires in COVID-19. The assay was immunoSEQ multiplex PCR, and TCRdb's table has in-frame clones only and misses some. The table includes 330,000 or so clones, roughly nine tenths detected once. Sequencing was performed on peripheral blood. The receptor set was obtained from a woman in her fifties or sixties with COVID-19, enrolled during active disease.

The chain joins TRBV28 to TRBJ1-2; D might be TRBD1 (5 bases). The CDR3 sequence is 13 residues long. CDR1 MDHEN and CDR2 SYDVKM come from the germline V gene. V was cut by 6 bases and J by 8 bases, with 16 bases left in between. CDR3 amino acids: CASRLPGGGGYTF. The CDR3, as DNA: TGTGCCAGCAGGCTACCGGGGGGTGGCGGCTACACCTTC.

The V and J genes are TRBV5-1 and TRBJ2-7, with 9 bases aligning to TRBD1. V was clipped by 2 bases and J by 0 bases; unmatched bases: 6. The CDR3 totals 16 residues. Germline V CDR1 and CDR2: SGHRS, YFSETQ. Written as DNA, the CDR3 is TGCGCCAGCAGCTTTGCCGGGACAGGGATCTCCTACGAGCAGTACTTC. The encoded protein is CASSFAGTGISYEQYF.

The V gene is TRBV19, the J gene TRBJ1-2, with a weak D call TRBD1 (5 bases). Trimming shortened V by 5 bases and J by 2 bases, and 15 bases separated the two germline ends. The CDR3 totals 15 residues. In germline, CDR1 is LNHDA, CDR2 SQIVND (reference sequence). The CDR3 nucleotides are TGTGCCAGTAGTCATGACAGCATCGTCAACTATGGCTACACCTTC. Its protein is CASSHDSIVNYGYTF.

The gene calls are TRBV11-3 and TRBJ2-2; 8 nucleotides line up with TRBD2. The CDR3 length is 16 residues. Germline V gene data show CDR1 as SGHNT and CDR2 as YENEEA. With V trimmed by 5 bases and J by 5 bases, 10 bases remained unmatched. The CDR3 sequence: CASSAGVVAGTGELFF. The CDR3 DNA reads as TGTGCCAGCAGCGCTGGGGTGGTAGCGGGGACCGGGGAGCTGTTTTTT. Full variable domain (outside the CDR3, taken from reference TRBV11-3 and TRBJ2-2): EAGVVQSPRYKIIEKKQPVAFWCNPISGHNTLYWYLQNLGQGPELLIRYENEEAVDDSQLPKDRFSAERLKGVDSTLKIQPAELGDSAVYLCASSAGVVAGTGELFFGEGSRLTVL.

V gene TRBV19 combines with J gene TRBJ1-2; no definite D call. V lost 0 bases and J 4 bases, leaving 12 bases between the germline ends. CDR3 size: 15 residues. Germline loops: CDR1 LNHDA, CDR2 SQIVND (reference sequence). The CDR3 bases are TGTGCCAGTAGTATAGATCGCTGGCAGATCTATGGCTACACCTTC. It yields the protein CASSIDRWQIYGYTF.

This clone has just one count. The rearrangement links TRBV2 to TRBJ2-7, with D possibly being TRBD2 (6 bases). Germline lookup yields CDR1 SNHLY and CDR2 FYNNEI. This CDR3 has 15 amino acids. Between the trimmed V and J ends, which lost 5 bases and 5 bases, there was a span of 19 bases. CDR3 in DNA: TGTGCCAGCAGTTTCGCCCGGGCCGGGGGTGACGAGCAGTACTTC. Translating it yields CASSFARAGGDEQYF.

This sequence joins TRBV18 and TRBJ1-5; 7 bases line up with TRBD1. The CDR3 is 13 residues long. The V segment lost 6 bases and the J segment 6 bases; nucleotides outside the gene matches: 5. CDR1 and CDR2 from the germline V gene are KGHSH and LQKENI. CDR3 DNA sequence: TGTGCCAGCTCGGAGGGGGCAGTTCAGCCCCAGCATTTT. As protein: CASSEGAVQPQHF. The full variable domain, with the rest looked up from reference TRBV18 and TRBJ1-5, is NAGVMQNPRHLVRRRGQEARLRCSPMKGHSHVYWYRQLPEEGLKFMVYLQKENIIDESGMPKERFSAEFPKEGPSILRIQQVVRGDSAAYFCASSEGAVQPQHFGDGTRLSIL.

The rearrangement links TRBV7-8 to TRBJ1-6; D is undetermined. The CDR3 runs to 13 residues. Germline values: CDR1 SGHVS, CDR2 FQNEAQ. V was trimmed by 2 bases and J by 13 bases, leaving 12 bases between them. The CDR3 nucleotides read TGTGCCAGCAGCTTAAACCGCCACAGCCCCCTCCACTTT. It yields the protein CASSLNRHSPLHF.

The CDR3 region is CASSFLGTANTGELFF. The CDR3 coding sequence is TGTGCCAGCAGCTTCCTAGGGACAGCGAACACCGGGGAGCTGTTTTTT. The gene calls are TRBV11-2 and TRBJ2-2, with 7 bases fitting TRBD1. CDR3 size: 16 residues. J lost 0 bases, V lost 3 bases, and 4 bases had no gene match. Per the germline V gene, CDR1 is SGHAT and CDR2 is FQNNGV.

There are a few counts of this clone. The rearrangement uses TRBV5-1 and TRBJ1-1; 8 nucleotides line up with TRBD1. V trimming: 4 bases; J trimming: 2 bases; junction bases outside the gene matches: 13. The CDR3 is made up of 17 amino acids. CDR1 and CDR2 (germline): SGHRS, YFSETQ. In DNA, the CDR3 is TGCGCCAGCAGCCTCGGACAGGGTGACCTTACCAACACTGAAGCTTTCTTT. Protein sequence: CASSLGQGDLTNTEAFF.

The table lists this clone with a few counts. The chain is built from TRBV14 and TRBJ1-2; D perhaps matches TRBD1 (5 bases). The CDR3 consists of 13 residues. Germline V CDR1 and CDR2: SGHDN, FVKESK. Trimming left V 3 bases short and J 1 base short, with 6 bases between. CDR3 sequence: CASSQTVNYGYTF. CDR3 nucleotide sequence: TGTGCCAGCAGCCAGACAGTTAACTATGGCTACACCTTC.

J is TRBJ1-2 and V is TRBV5-4, with 9 bases that match TRBD1. Looked up from germline, CDR1 is SGHNT and CDR2 is YYREEE (reference sequence). J gave up 8 bases and V 1 base, and 6 bases lay outside the gene matches. This CDR3 has 14 residues. The CDR3 sequence: CASSLQQGAGGYTF. CDR3 DNA sequence: TGTGCCAGCAGCTTGCAACAGGGGGCAGGGGGCTACACCTTC.

The chain combines TRBV7-2 with TRBJ1-2; 7 bases match TRBD1. V lost 5 bases to trimming and J lost 8 bases; unmatched junction nucleotides: 14. The CDR3 sequence is 15 residues long. CDR1 and CDR2 (germline): SGHTA, FQGNSA. The CDR3 DNA follows: TGTGCCAGCAGCAAGCGGACAGGTTCCTCGGAGGGCTACACCTTC. Protein product: CASSKRTGSSEGYTF.

V usage is TRBV18 and J usage is TRBJ1-4, with D possibly being TRBD1 (5 bases). V dropped 2 bases and J dropped 4 bases, with 20 bases sitting between them. The CDR3 consists of 18 residues. Germline V CDR1 and CDR2: KGHSH, LQKENI. This CDR3 reads CASSPAFRETLGNEKLFF. Written as DNA, the CDR3 is TGTGCCAGCTCACCAGCCTTCAGGGAAACATTGGGTAATGAAAAACTGTTTTTT.

This clone has a single count. The chain joins TRBV18 to TRBJ1-4; 9 nucleotides line up with TRBD1. This CDR3 has 15 amino acids. Losses at the gene ends were 5 bases for V and 10 bases for J; bases not matched to a gene: 11. Germline CDR1 reads KGHSH; CDR2 reads LQKENI. The CDR3 bases are TGTGCCAGCTCATCTGACAGGGGGTCTTCCGGAAAACTGTTTTTT. This translates into CASSSDRGSSGKLFF.

The rearrangement links TRBV28 to TRBJ2-3; TRBD1 might be the D (6 bases). V lost 2 bases and J 7 bases, leaving 10 bases between the germline ends. This CDR3 is 13 amino acids long. The germline V gene encodes CDR1 MDHEN and CDR2 SYDVKM. The CDR3 DNA reads TGTGCCAGCAGTTTAACAGGGTTTAATACGCAGTATTTT. This encodes CASSLTGFNTQYF.

This clone came up once. V is TRBV15 and J is TRBJ1-1; TRBD1 matches at 10 bases. The CDR3 sequence is 16 residues long. Germline V gives CDR1 LNHNV, CDR2 YYDKDF (reference sequence). V shed 3 bases, J shed 0 bases, and the junction held 4 bases outside the gene matches. Here the CDR3 reads CATSRGQGMMNTEAFF. For the CDR3, the DNA is TGTGCCACCAGCAGGGGACAGGGGATGATGAACACTGAAGCTTTCTTT.

This rearrangement joins TRBV19 to TRBJ1-1, with unresolved D. Trimming removed 4 bases from V and 0 bases from J, with 12 bases in between. The CDR3 loop spans 15 amino acids. Germline V gives CDR1 LNHDA, CDR2 SQIVND (reference sequence). This chain's CDR3 is CASSRRTVLNTEAFF. The CDR3 DNA reads TGTGCCAGTAGTAGGAGGACGGTTCTGAACACTGAAGCTTTCTTT.

The V and J genes are TRBV30 and TRBJ2-5; 7 positions match TRBD2. J was trimmed by 1 base and V by 2 bases; bases with no gene match: 7. Germline V CDR1 and CDR2: GTSNPN, SVGIG (reference sequence). The CDR3 totals 15 residues. The CDR3 region has the DNA TGTGCCTGGAGTAAAAGCGGGATCTTCCAAGAGACCCAGTACTTC. Translation: CAWSKSGIFQETQYF.

The gene calls are TRBV7-2 and TRBJ2-7; TRBD1 aligns across 9 bases. From germline, CDR1 is SGHTA and CDR2 FQGNSA. CDR3 length: 14 amino acids. With V trimmed by 5 bases and J by 3 bases, 5 bases remained unmatched. The CDR3 spells CASSPRTGDYEQYF. DNA for the CDR3: TGTGCCAGCAGCCCTCGGACAGGGGACTACGAGCAGTACTTC.

The chain is built from TRBV4-1 and TRBJ1-5, with D perhaps matching TRBD1 (5 bases). This CDR3 is built from 18 residues. Germline assignment: CDR1 MGHRA and CDR2 YSYEKL. V lost 1 base, J lost 0 bases, and 16 bases lay in between. The CDR3 sequence: CASSQVQGRTYSNQPQHF. The CDR3, as DNA: TGCGCCAGCAGCCAAGTTCAAGGACGGACATATAGCAATCAGCCCCAGCATTTT.

J is TRBJ1-3 and V is TRBV5-1, with 8 positions matching TRBD1. The CDR3 runs to 15 residues. CDR1 and CDR2 (germline): SGHRS, YFSETQ. V was clipped by 1 base and J by 1 base; unmatched bases: 1. CDR3 in DNA: TGCGCCAGCAGCTTGCGACAGGGGTCTGGAAACACCATATATTTT. Its translation: CASSLRQGSGNTIYF.

A few counts support this clone. This sequence joins TRBV19 and TRBJ2-1; 13 bases are shared with TRBD2. Per the germline V gene, CDR1 is LNHDA and CDR2 is SQIVND (reference sequence). CDR3 length: 15 amino acids. Trimming at V came to 7 bases and at J to 6 bases, leaving 6 bases not matched to a gene. The CDR3, as DNA: TGTGCCAGTACAACACTAGCGGGGGGGCTCAATGAGCAGTTCTTC. Its protein product is CASTTLAGGLNEQFF.

V gene TRBV7-2 combines with J gene TRBJ1-2; D unclear. Germline V gene sequence: CDR1 SGHTA, CDR2 FQGNSA. There are 12 residues in the CDR3. V was cut by 1 base and J by 8 bases, with 8 bases left in between. CDR3 protein: CASSLVNGGYTF. The CDR3 DNA follows: TGTGCCAGCAGCTTAGTGAACGGGGGCTACACCTTC.

The chain employs TRBV18 and TRBJ1-2; unclear D gene. In germline, CDR1 is KGHSH, CDR2 LQKENI. With 3 bases removed from V and 6 bases from J, the gap between germline ends came to 11 bases. The CDR3 extends over 13 amino acids. CDR3: CASSPVLADGYTF. The CDR3 DNA sequence: TGTGCCAGCTCACCTGTTTTGGCCGATGGCTACACCTTC. The full variable domain, with the rest looked up from reference TRBV18 and TRBJ1-2, is NAGVMQNPRHLVRRRGQEARLRCSPMKGHSHVYWYRQLPEEGLKFMVYLQKENIIDESGMPKERFSAEFPKEGPSILRIQQVVRGDSAAYFCASSPVLADGYTFGSGTRLTVV.

This chain connects TRBV4-1 to TRBJ1-6; TRBD1 might be the D (6 bases). CDR1 MGHRA and CDR2 YSYEKL come from the germline V gene. The CDR3 spans 17 residues. V was clipped by 1 base and J by 3 bases, with 13 bases between them. This CDR3 is CASSQGAGAGYNSPLHF. In nucleotides, the CDR3 is TGCGCCAGCAGCCAAGGAGCGGGGGCAGGCTATAATTCACCCCTCCACTTT.

This clone has more than one count but fewer than ten. This chain links TRBV19 with TRBJ1-1; D may be TRBD1 (5 bases). V was clipped by 6 bases and J by 2 bases, with 16 bases between them. The CDR3 runs 15 residues. Germline V gene lookup returns CDR1 LNHDA and CDR2 SQIVND (reference sequence). CDR3 sequence reads: CASRNGGTLNTEAFF. DNA of the CDR3: TGTGCCAGTAGGAATGGGGGGACCTTAAACACTGAAGCTTTCTTT.

This chain uses TRBV5-4 with TRBJ1-2; D perhaps matches TRBD1 (5 bases). V lost 0 bases and J 8 bases, leaving 17 bases between the germline ends. The CDR3 totals 15 residues. The germline gives CDR1 SGHNT, CDR2 YYREEE (reference sequence). The CDR3 is CASSLGGGDGVGYTF. The CDR3 region has the DNA TGTGCCAGCAGCTTGGGGGGAGGGGACGGGGTCGGCTACACCTTC.

The rearrangement links TRBV3-1 (or the pseudogene TRBV3-2) to TRBJ1-1; D unclear. The ends were cut back, 0 bases at V and 6 bases at J, with 11 bases in the middle. Germline V gene lookup returns CDR1 LGHDT and CDR2 YNNKEL (reference sequence). CDR3 size: 14 residues. CDR3 residues: CASSQDWAVPEAFF. The CDR3 bases are TGTGCCAGCAGCCAAGATTGGGCTGTTCCTGAAGCTTTCTTT.

V is TRBV7-3 and J is TRBJ2-1; tentatively, D is TRBD1 (6 bases). The CDR3 has 12 amino acids. CDR1 SGHTA and CDR2 FQGTGA come from the germline V gene. V lost 5 bases, J lost 10 bases, and 12 bases lay in between. Written as DNA, the CDR3 is TGTGCCAGCAGCCCCTTCAGGGGCGAGCAGTTCTTC. It specifies CASSPFRGEQFF.

CDR3 loop: CAWSSGGQPQHF. In nucleotides, the CDR3 is TGTGCCTGGAGTTCAGGGGGCCAGCCCCAGCATTTT. This chain joins TRBV30 and TRBJ1-5; 8 bases are a match to TRBD1. In germline, CDR1 is GTSNPN, CDR2 SVGIG (reference sequence). The ends lost 2 bases at V and 7 bases at J; junction bases unmatched: 1. This CDR3 contains 12 residues. Combining the CDR3 with reference TRBV30 and TRBJ1-5 gives the whole variable domain SQTIHQWPATLVQPVGSPLSLECTVEGTSNPNLYWYRQAAGRGLQLLFYSVGIGQISSEVPQNLSASRPQDRQFILSSKKLLLSDSGFYLCAWSSGGQPQHFGDGTRLSIL.

This chain joins TRBV20-1 and TRBJ1-1, with D possibly TRBD1 on 6 matching bases. CDR3 length: 16 amino acids. Germline V gene lookup returns CDR1 DFQATT and CDR2 SNEGSKA (reference sequence). Trimming left V 3 bases short and J 0 bases short, with 17 bases between. CDR3 bases: TGCAGTGCTAGTGGGGGGCCATGGGGCATGAACACTGAAGCTTTCTTT. As protein: CSASGGPWGMNTEAFF.